This entry describes one TCR beta chain. Antigen: not known. These data originate in a study of blood T cells in healthy people across ages. Collection of roughly 9.6 milliliters of peripheral blood was performed for each donor. The CDR3 is 16 amino acids. Trimming removed 0 bases from V and 4 bases from J; junction bases left unmatched: 5. Germline V gene sequence: CDR1 MNHEY, CDR2 SVGAGI. Study-wide findings and caveats: One million T cells yielded diversity estimates that were considered underestimates.

Primers used in a second PCR of roughly 7 to 12 cycles were a sample-barcoded 5' primer and a J-beta primer mix. TCRdb analysed the 5' RACE reads with MiXCR anew, one entry per CDR3 protein. Of some 1,500,000 distinct CDR3 sequences in the sample, roughly 43% were seen once. Sequencing was done on a sample of blood. The TCR was taken from a woman aged 18-29 years in good health. The chain links TRBV6-5 to TRBJ1-2, with 10 bases matching TRBD1. DNA of the CDR3: TGTGCCAGCAGTTACTCGGTGGGACAGGGGATCTATGGCTACACCTTC. It is translated as CASSYSVGQGIYGYTF.